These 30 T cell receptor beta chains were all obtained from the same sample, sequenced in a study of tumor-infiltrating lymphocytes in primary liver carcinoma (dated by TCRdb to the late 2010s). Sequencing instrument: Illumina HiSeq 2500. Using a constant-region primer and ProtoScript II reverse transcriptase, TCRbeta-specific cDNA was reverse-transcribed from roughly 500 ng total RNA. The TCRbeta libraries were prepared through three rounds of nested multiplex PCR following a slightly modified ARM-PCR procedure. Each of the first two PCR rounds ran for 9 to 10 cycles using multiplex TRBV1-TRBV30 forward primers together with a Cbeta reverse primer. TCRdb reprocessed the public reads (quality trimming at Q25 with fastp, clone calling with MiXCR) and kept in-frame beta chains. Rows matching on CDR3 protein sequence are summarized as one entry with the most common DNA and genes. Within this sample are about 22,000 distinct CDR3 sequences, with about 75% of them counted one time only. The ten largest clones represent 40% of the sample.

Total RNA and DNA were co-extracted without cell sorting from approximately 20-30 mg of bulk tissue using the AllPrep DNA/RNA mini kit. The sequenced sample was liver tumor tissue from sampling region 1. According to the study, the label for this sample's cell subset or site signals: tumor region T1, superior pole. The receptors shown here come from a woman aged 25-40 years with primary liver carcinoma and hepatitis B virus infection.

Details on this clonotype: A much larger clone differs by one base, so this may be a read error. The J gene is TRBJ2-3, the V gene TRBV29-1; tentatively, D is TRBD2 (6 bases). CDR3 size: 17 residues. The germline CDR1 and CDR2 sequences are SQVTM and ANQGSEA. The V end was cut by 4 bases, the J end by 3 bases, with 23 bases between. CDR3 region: CSVALGGLVGGTDTQYF. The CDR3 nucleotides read TGCAGCGTTGCGTTAGGAGGTCTAGTGGGAGGAACAGATACGCAGTATTTT.

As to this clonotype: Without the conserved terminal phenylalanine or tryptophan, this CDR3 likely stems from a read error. This CDR3 is CVSSPIPALTAFS. In DNA, the CDR3 is TGTGTCAGCAGCCCGATACCGGCCCTAACGGCTTTCTCT. V and J are TRBV6-2 or TRBV6-3 and TRBJ1-1; D is uncertain. Germline V lookup: CDR1 MNHEY, CDR2 SVGEGT. The CDR3 loop spans 13 amino acids.

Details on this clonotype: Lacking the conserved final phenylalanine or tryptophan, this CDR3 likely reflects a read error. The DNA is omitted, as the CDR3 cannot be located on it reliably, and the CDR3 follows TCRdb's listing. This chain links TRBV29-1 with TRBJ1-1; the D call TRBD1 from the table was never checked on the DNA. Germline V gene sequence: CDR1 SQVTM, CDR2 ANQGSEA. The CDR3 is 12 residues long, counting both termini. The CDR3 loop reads CSVETGSTEAFY.

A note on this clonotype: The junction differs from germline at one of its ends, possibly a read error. The CDR3 DNA sequence: TGTGCCAGCAGCCGGACCGGGACAGGGGGGACTGGAGCTTTCTTT. Its translation: CASSRTGTGGTGAFF. The chain uses TRBV7-2 and TRBJ1-1; TRBD1 matches at 11 bases. The CDR3 covers 15 residues. Germline lookup yields CDR1 SGHTA and CDR2 FQGNSA.

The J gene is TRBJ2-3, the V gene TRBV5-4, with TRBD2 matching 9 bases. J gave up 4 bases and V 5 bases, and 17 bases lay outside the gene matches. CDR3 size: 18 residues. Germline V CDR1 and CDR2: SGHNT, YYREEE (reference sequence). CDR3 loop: CASSNPAGSGSRADTQYF. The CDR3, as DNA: TGTGCCAGCAGTAACCCGGCAGGTAGCGGGAGTCGGGCAGATACGCAGTATTTT.

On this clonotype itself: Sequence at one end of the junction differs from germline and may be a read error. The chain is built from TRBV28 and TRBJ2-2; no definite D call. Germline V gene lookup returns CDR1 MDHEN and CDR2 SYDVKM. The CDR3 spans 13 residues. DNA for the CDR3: TGCGCCAGCAGTTTGAGTGGGTGCGGGGAGCTGTTTTTT. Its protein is CASSLSGCGELFF.

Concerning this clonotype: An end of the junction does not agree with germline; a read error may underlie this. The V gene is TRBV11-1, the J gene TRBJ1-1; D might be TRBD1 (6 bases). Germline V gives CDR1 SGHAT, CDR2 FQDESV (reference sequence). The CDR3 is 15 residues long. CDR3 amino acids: CPRSSTRTVNTEAFF. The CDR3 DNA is TGTCCCAGAAGCTCAACCAGGACAGTGAACACTGAAGCTTTCTTT.

In nucleotides, the CDR3 is TGTGCCAGCAGCTTAAGGGGGGCCCTTAGCACAGATACGCAGTATTTT. Its protein is CASSLRGALSTDTQYF. The chain joins TRBV11-2 to TRBJ2-3; D could derive from TRBD1 or TRBD2 (6 bases each). Per the germline V gene, CDR1 is SGHAT and CDR2 is FQNNGV. V gave up 2 bases and J gave up 0 bases, with 12 bases separating them. The CDR3 has 16 amino acids. The full variable domain, completed using reference TRBV11-2 and TRBJ2-3, is EAGVAQSPRYKIIEKRQSVAFWCNPISGHATLYWYQQILGQGPKLLIQFQNNGVVDDSQLPKDRFSAERLKGVDSTLKIQPAKLEDSAVYLCASSLRGALSTDTQYFGPGTRLTVL.

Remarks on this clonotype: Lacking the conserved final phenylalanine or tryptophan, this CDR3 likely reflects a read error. The CDR3 DNA follows: TGCAGCGTATTGCCGGGACAGGGGGTGGATGAGCAGTTCCTC. It specifies CSVLPGQGVDEQFL. The J gene is TRBJ2-1, the V gene TRBV29-1, with 11 bases identical to TRBD1. Germline CDR1 reads SQVTM; CDR2 reads ANQGSEA. The CDR3 is 14 residues long. V lost 6 bases and J lost 8; bases outside the gene matches: 9.

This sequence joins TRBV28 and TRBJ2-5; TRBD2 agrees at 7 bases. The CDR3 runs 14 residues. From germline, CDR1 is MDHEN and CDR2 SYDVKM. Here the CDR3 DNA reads TGTGGCAGTTTATCGGGACTACGAGAAGAGACCCAGTACTTC. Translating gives CGSLSGLREETQYF.

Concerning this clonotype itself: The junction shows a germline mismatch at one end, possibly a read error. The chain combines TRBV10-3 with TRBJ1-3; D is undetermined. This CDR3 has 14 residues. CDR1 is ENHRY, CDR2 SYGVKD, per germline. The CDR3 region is CVIIESVSGNSICF. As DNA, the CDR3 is TGTGTCATCATTGAGTCAGTTTCTGGAAACTCCATATGTTTT.

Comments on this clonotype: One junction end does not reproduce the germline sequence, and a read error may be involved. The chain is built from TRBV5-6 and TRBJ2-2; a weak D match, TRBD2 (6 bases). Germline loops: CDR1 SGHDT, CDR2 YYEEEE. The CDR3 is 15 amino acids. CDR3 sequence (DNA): TGTGCCAGCAGCTTGGCACCCAGAGTAACCCGGGAGCAGTTTTTT. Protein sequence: CASSLAPRVTREQFF.

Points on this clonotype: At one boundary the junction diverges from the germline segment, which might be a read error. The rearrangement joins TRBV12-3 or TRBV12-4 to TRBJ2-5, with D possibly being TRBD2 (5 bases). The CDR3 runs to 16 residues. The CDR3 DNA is TGTGACAGCAGTTTAAGTCCATGGGAGTCGGTGGAGACCCGGTACTTC. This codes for CDSSLSPWESVETRYF.

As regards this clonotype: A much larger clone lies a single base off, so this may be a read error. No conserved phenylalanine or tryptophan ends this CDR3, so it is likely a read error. This CDR3 is CASTSARNYEQYL. CDR3 coding DNA: TGTGCCAGCACCTCGGCCCGTAACTACGAGCAGTACCTC. The chain couples TRBV2 to TRBJ2-7; D gene uncertain. The CDR3 length is 13 residues. V lost 7 bases and J lost 3, with 13 bases in between. The germline gives CDR1 SNHLY, CDR2 FYNNEI.

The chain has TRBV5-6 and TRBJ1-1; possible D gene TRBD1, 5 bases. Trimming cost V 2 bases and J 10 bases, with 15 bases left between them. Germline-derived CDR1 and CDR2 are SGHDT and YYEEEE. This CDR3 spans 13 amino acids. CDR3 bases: TGTGCCAGCAGCTTTTGGGGAAGCGGGGGAGCTTTCTTT. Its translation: CASSFWGSGGAFF.

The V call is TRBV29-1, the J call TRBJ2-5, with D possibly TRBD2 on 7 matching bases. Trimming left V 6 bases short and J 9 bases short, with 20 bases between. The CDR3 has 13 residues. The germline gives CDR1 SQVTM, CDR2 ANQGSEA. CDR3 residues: CSVVSWRGGAQYF. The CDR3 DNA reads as TGCAGCGTCGTCAGTTGGAGAGGGGGGGCCCAGTACTTC. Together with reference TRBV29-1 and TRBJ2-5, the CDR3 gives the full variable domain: SAVISQKPSRDICQRGTSLTIQCQVDSQVTMMFWYRQQPGQSLTLIATANQGSEATYESGFVIDKFPISRPNLTFSTLTVSNMSPEDSSIYLCSVVSWRGGAQYFGPGTRLLVL.

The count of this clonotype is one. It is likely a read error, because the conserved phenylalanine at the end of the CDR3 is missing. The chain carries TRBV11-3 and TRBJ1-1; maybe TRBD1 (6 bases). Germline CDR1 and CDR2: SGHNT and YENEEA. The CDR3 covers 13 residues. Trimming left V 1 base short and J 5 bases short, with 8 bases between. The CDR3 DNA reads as TGTGCCAGCAGCTTAGTAGGGGGGACTGAAGCTTTCATT. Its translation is CASSLVGGTEAFI.

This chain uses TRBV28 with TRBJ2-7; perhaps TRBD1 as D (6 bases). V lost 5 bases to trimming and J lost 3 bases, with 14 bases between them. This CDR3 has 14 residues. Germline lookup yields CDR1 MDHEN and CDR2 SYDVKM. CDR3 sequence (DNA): TGTGCCAGCAGTAGGGGGTCAGCCATCTACGAGCAGTACTTC. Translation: CASSRGSAIYEQYF.

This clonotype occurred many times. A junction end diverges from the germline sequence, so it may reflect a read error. CDR3 DNA: TGTGCCAGCAGCCCCGGGACAGGGGGCTACGAGCAATACTTC. This sequence encodes CASSPGTGGYEQYF. J is TRBJ2-7 and V is TRBV28, with 12 bases lining up with TRBD1. Per germline, CDR1 MDHEN and CDR2 SYDVKM. This CDR3 is built from 14 residues.

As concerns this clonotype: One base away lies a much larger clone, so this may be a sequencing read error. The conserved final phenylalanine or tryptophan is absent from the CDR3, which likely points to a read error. The CDR3 sequence is CAWNFQGGHEAFS. CDR3 sequence (DNA): TGTGCCTGGAACTTCCAAGGGGGCCATGAAGCTTTCTCT. The V call is TRBV30, the J call TRBJ1-1; 7 nucleotides match TRBD1. This CDR3 is 13 amino acids long. V lost 4 bases, J lost 7 bases, and 9 bases stayed unmatched. From germline, CDR1 is GTSNPN and CDR2 SVGIG (reference sequence).

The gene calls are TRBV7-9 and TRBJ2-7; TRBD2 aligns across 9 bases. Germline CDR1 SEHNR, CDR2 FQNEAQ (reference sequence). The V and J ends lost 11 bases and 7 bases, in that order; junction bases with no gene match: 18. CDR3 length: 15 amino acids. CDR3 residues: CACRWGLAAPYEQYF. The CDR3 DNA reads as TGTGCCTGCCGCTGGGGACTAGCCGCACCTTATGAGCAGTACTTC.

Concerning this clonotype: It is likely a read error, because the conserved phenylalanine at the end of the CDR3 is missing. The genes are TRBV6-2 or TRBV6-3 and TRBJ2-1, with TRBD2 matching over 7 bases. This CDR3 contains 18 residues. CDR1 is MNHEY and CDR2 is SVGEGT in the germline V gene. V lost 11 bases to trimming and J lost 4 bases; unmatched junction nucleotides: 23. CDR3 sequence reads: CARGYSAGGSFIYNEQFL. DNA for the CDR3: TGTGCCCGCGGTTACTCTGCTGGCGGGAGCTTCATTTACAATGAGCAGTTCCTC.

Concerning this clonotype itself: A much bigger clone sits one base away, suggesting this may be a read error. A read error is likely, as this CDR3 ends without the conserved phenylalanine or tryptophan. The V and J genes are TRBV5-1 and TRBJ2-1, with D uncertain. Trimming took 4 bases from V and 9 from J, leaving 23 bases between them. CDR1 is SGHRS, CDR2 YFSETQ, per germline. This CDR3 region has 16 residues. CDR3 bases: TGCGCCAGCAGCCCTCTGGGCATCAGCTCCTACTGTGAGCAGTTCTCC. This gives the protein CASSPLGISSYCEQFS.

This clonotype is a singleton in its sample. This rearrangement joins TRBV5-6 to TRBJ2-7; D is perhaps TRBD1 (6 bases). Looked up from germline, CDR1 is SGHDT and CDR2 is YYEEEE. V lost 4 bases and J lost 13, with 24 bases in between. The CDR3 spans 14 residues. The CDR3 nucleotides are TGTGCCAGCAGCCCGGGACAAGACTACTACGAGCGATACTTC. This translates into CASSPGQDYYERYF.

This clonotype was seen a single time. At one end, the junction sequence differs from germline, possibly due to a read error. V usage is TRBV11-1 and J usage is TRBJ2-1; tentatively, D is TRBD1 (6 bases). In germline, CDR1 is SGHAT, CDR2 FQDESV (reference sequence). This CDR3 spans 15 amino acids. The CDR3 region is CTSSWRQASYDEQFF. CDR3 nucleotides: TGTACCAGCAGCTGGAGACAGGCCTCCTACGATGAGCAGTTCTTC.

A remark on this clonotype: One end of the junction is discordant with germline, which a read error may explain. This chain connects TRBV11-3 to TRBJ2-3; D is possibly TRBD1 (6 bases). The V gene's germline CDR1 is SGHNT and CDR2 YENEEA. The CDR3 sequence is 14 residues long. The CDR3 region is CASSFGTRMAPQYF. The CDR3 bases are TGTGCCAGTAGCTTTGGGACACGGATGGCGCCGCAGTATTTT.

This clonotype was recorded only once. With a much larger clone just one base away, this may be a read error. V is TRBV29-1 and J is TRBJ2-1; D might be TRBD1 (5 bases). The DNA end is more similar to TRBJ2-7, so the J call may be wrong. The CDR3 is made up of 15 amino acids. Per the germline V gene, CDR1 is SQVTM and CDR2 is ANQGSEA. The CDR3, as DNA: TGCAGCGTGGGGCCTCCTTCCAGCTCCTACAATGAGCAGTACTTC. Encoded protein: CSVGPPSSSYNEQYF.

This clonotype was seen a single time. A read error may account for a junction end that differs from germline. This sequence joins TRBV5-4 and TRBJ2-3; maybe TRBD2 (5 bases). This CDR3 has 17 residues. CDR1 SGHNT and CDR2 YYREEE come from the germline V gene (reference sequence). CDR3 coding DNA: TGTGCCAGTAGCGTAGATGGATACCCTCCACGCACAGATACTCAGTATTTT. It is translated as CASSVDGYPPRTDTQYF.

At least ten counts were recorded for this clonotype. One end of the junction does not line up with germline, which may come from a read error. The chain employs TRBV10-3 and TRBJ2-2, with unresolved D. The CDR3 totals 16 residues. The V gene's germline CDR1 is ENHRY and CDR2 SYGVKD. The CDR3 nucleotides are TGTGCCATCAGTCCCGTGGGGATAACGAACACCGTGGAGCTGTTTTTT. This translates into CAISPVGITNTVELFF.

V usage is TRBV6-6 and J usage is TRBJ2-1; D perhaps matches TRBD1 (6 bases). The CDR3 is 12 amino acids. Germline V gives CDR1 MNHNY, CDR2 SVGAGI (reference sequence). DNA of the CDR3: TGTGGCAGTGGCAGGGGCTACAATGAGCAGTTCTTC. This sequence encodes CGSGRGYNEQFF.